The rows below give T cell receptor beta chains drawn from one sample of a study of blood T cells in healthy people across ages. MiXCR was run by TCRdb on the 5' RACE reads, yielding one entry per CDR3 protein. This sample has around 790,000 distinct CDR3 sequences, with around 43% found just once. The specimen was blood. The receptors derive from a man in his 60s in good health. Both conserved end residues are part of each CDR3. D genes are given only for firm matches. The size of a clone is reported for some rows only, either as once, few or many, or as a class for expanded clones.

v_call	d_call	clone_size	j_call	cdr3_nt	cdr3_aa
TRBV13	TRBD2	.	TRBJ2-7	TGTGCCAGCCGCCGGACTAGCGAGACCTACGAGCAGTACTTC	CASRRTSETYEQYF
TRBV7-2	TRBD2	many	TRBJ2-1	TGCGCCAGCAGCTCTAGCGGGGGGTCCTACAATGAGCAGTTCTTC	CASSSSGGSYNEQFF
TRBV20-1	.	.	TRBJ1-5	TGCAGTGCTAGAGAGGACGCATATAGCAATCAGCCCCAGCATTTT	CSAREDAYSNQPQHF
TRBV4-3	.	.	TRBJ2-7	TGCGCCAGCAGCCAGAGGGTAGACAGGACCAGCTACGAGCAGTACTTC	CASSQRVDRTSYEQYF
TRBV6-2/TRBV6-3	TRBD1	few	TRBJ2-6	TGTGCCAGCAGTCGTATCACAGGGGCTGGGGCCAACGTCCTGACTTTC	CASSRITGAGANVLTF
TRBV12-3/TRBV12-4	.	.	TRBJ1-5	TGTGCCAGCAGTTGGGAGGACAGCAATCAGCCCCAGCATTTT	CASSWEDSNQPQHF
TRBV4-3	.	few	TRBJ2-4	TGCGCCAGCAGCCATGACTTTGGCATTCAGTACTTC	CASSHDFGIQYF
TRBV29-1	.	.	TRBJ2-3	TGCAGCGGCCACTTGTGGGGGGGCCCCACAGATACGCAGTATTTT	CSGHLWGGPTDTQYF
TRBV28	.	.	TRBJ2-1	TGTGCCAGCAGTTTAGCTGTCGGTTACAATGAGCAGTTCTTC	CASSLAVGYNEQFF
TRBV4-3	.	.	TRBJ2-3	TGCGCCAGCAGCCAAGTTCGGGGTTCGAGCACAGATACGCAGTATTTT	CASSQVRGSSTDTQYF
TRBV6-6	TRBD2	few	TRBJ2-1	TGTGCCAGCAGTTACCTCGGGGGGGATGAGCAGTTCTTC	CASSYLGGDEQFF
TRBV12-3/TRBV12-4	.	.	TRBJ2-2	TGTGCCAGCAGTTTCCTAGCCGGGGAGCTGTTTTTT	CASSFLAGELFF
TRBV20-1	.	few	TRBJ2-1	TGCAGTGCTGGCCGCGGAGGGGCGGGTGAGCAGTTCTTC	CSAGRGGAGEQFF
TRBV6-5	.	.	TRBJ2-6	TGTGCCAGCAGTTACAAAGGCCAGAGCTCTGGGGCCAACGTCCTGACTTTC	CASSYKGQSSGANVLTF
TRBV20-1	TRBD1	few	TRBJ1-2	TGCAGTGCTAGAGACTCCCGGGACAGCTATGGCTACACCTTC	CSARDSRDSYGYTF
TRBV5-5	TRBD2	.	TRBJ2-1	TGTGCCAGCAGCTGGCCAGGACTAGCGGGGAGCAATGAGCAGTTCTTC	CASSWPGLAGSNEQFF
TRBV27	TRBD1	few	TRBJ2-7	TGTGCCAGCAGTGACCACGCGCCGACAGGGCATTACGAGCAGTACTTC	CASSDHAPTGHYEQYF
TRBV2	TRBD1	.	TRBJ2-4	TGTGCCAGCAGTGGGGACAGACTAGCCAAAAACATTCAGTACTTC	CASSGDRLAKNIQYF
TRBV5-1	.	few	TRBJ2-3	TGCGCCAGCAGCTTGGACGTCCTCACAGATACGCAGTATTTT	CASSLDVLTDTQYF
TRBV24-1	TRBD1	.	TRBJ2-5	TGTGCCACCAGTGACGGGACAGGAGGATTCCAAGAGACCCAGTACTTC	CATSDGTGGFQETQYF
TRBV12-3/TRBV12-4	.	.	TRBJ2-3	TGTGCCAGCTCTAGGGCCAGGGGCTTTTTCGATACGCAGTATTTT	CASSRARGFFDTQYF
TRBV4-3	.	.	TRBJ2-7	TGCGCCAGCAGCCAAGAAAAAGGAGAGAGGGGGTTAATCTACGAGCAGTACTTC	CASSQEKGERGLIYEQYF
TRBV29-1	TRBD1	.	TRBJ2-1	TGCAGCGTTTCTAGGGACAGGGGAGACAATGAGCAGTTCTTC	CSVSRDRGDNEQFF
TRBV4-3	.	few	TRBJ1-2	TGCGCCAGCAGCCCCGGTAGTGGGTATGGCTACACCTTC	CASSPGSGYGYTF
TRBV9	.	.	TRBJ2-6	TGTGCCAGCAGCGCAGGTGGGGGGGCCAACGTCCTGACTTTC	CASSAGGGANVLTF
TRBV10-3	.	few	TRBJ2-3	TGTGCCATCAGTGTCCGCGGGGAGGCAGATACGCAGTATTTT	CAISVRGEADTQYF
TRBV20-1	TRBD2	many	TRBJ2-5	TGCAGTGCCAAGAGCGGGGGGGCGAGCAGAGAGACCCAGTACTTC	CSAKSGGASRETQYF
TRBV12-3/TRBV12-4	TRBD1	.	TRBJ2-7	TGTGCCAGCTCGGGGGGGACAGGGGTGAAGTACGAGCAGTACTTC	CASSGGTGVKYEQYF
TRBV7-2	.	.	TRBJ2-1	TGTGCCAGCAGCTCCTATGCATACGGAGGGCGAAATGAGCAGTTCTTC	CASSSYAYGGRNEQFF
TRBV7-9	.	few	TRBJ2-5	TGTGCCAGCAGACTCCCGGGGGCAAAAGAGACCCAGTACTTC	CASRLPGAKETQYF
TRBV7-9	.	.	TRBJ1-1	TGTGCCAGCAGCTGGAGCCAGGGTATTGGCACTGAAGCTTTCTTT	CASSWSQGIGTEAFF
TRBV6-2/TRBV6-3	.	.	TRBJ1-6	TGTGCCAGCAGCCCCGGACGGATCATCGGTTCACCCCTCCACTTT	CASSPGRIIGSPLHF
TRBV5-1	.	.	TRBJ2-6	TGCGCCAGCAGCCCCCTGTCTGTAAGGGCCTCTGGGGCCAACGTCCTGACTTTC	CASSPLSVRASGANVLTF
TRBV29-1	.	few	TRBJ1-2	TGCAGCGTTGAATTCTCTAACTATGGCTACACCTTC	CSVEFSNYGYTF
TRBV9	.	.	TRBJ2-1	TGTGCCAGCAGCTTTAACCGGGACACATCCATCAATGAGCAGTTCTTC	CASSFNRDTSINEQFF